A single T cell receptor (beta chain) is shown here with its context. Its antigen remains unidentified. Profiled with immunoSEQ multiplex PCR; TCRdb holds only in-frame clones, not every one. The table lists over 1.4 million clones, about 96% of them singletons. Germline CDR1 SEHNR, CDR2 FQNEAQ (reference sequence). The CDR3 contains 17 residues. Germline trimming cut 5 bases from V and 1 base from J; bases unmatched to any gene: 10. This sample was included in a study of shared clonotypes between healthy human individuals. Findings and caveats of the study: The four-donor shared clonotypes exceeded non-shared clonotypes in generation probability, with non-shared ones scoring lower. What rarefaction showed was incomplete sorted-subset sequencing despite large depth. Sampling involved blood alone; tissue repertoires likely differ.

This receptor was obtained from a man aged 30 to 39 in good health. Material for sequencing was naive CD4+ T cells sorted from blood. Subset noted: CD45RA+ positively selected. The rearrangement links TRBV7-9 to TRBJ1-5; 8 bases agree with TRBD1. CDR3 sequence reads: CASSPGQGVGSNQPQHF. The CDR3 nucleotides are TGTGCCAGCAGCCCAGGACAGGGCGTAGGAAGCAATCAGCCCCAGCATTTT.